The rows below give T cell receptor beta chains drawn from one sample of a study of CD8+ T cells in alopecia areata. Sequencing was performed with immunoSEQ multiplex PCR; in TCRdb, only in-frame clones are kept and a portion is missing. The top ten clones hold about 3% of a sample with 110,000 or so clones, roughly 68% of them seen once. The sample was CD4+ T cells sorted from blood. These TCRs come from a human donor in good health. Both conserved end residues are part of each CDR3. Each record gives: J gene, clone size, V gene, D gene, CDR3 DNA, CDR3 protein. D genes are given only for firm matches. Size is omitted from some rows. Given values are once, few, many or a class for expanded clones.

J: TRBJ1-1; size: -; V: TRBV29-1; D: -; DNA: TGCAGCCATGGTAGAGGGGGAACTGAAGCTTTCTTT; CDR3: CSHGRGGTEAFF
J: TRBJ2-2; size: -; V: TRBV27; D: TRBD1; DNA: TGTGCCAGCAGACAGTTTACCCTCAGGGGGCGCACCGGGGAGCTGTTTTTT; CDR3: CASRQFTLRGRTGELFF
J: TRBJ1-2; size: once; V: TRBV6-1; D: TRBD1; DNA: TGTGCCAGCAGTTCCCGACAGGGGTATGGCTACACCTTC; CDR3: CASSSRQGYGYTF
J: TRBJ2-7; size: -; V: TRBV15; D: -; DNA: TGTGCCACCAGCAGAGAGGGGGGTTCCTACGAGCAGTACTTC; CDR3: CATSREGGSYEQYF
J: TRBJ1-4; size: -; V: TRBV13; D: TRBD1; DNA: TGTGCCAGCAGCTCCCGGACAGGGGTCAATGAAAAACTGTTTTTT; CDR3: CASSSRTGVNEKLFF
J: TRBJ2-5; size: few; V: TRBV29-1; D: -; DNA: TGCAGCGTTGGGCCGCAAGAGACCCAGTACTTC; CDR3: CSVGPQETQYF
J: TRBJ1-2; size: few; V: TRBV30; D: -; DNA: TGTGCCTGGAGTCCTGGACACAACTATGGCTACACCTTC; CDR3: CAWSPGHNYGYTF
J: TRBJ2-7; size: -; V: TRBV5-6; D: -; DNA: TGTGCCAGCAGCTCGGGGGCACGATCCTACGAGCAGTACTTC; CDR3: CASSSGARSYEQYF
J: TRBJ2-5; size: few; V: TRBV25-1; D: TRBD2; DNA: TGTGCCAGCAGTGATGCCCAGGGAGGGAGGCAAGAGACCCAGTACTTC; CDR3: CASSDAQGGRQETQYF
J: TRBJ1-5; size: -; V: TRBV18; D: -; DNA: TGTGCCAGCTCAGACCATGGCAATCAGCCCCAGCATTTT; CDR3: CASSDHGNQPQHF
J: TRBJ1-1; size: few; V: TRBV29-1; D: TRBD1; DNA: TGCAGCGTTCACCAGGGGGTCCCTTCTTTCGCTTTCTTT; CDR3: CSVHQGVPSFAFF
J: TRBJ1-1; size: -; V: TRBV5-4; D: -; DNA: TGTGCCAGCAGCCTGGAGGAAGGTGGAACTGAAGCTTTCTTT; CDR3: CASSLEEGGTEAFF
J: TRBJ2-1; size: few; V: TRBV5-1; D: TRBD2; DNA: TGCGCCAGCAGCTTACTAGCGGGGGGCCAGGGCGATGAGCAGTTCTTC; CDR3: CASSLLAGGQGDEQFF
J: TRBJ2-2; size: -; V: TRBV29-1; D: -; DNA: TGCAGCGTGCGAACCGGGTGGGCCGGGGAGCTGTTTTTT; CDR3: CSVRTGWAGELFF
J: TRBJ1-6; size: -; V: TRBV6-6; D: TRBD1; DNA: TGTGCCAGCAGTTACCCAGGACAGGGTAATTCACCCCTCCACTTT; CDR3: CASSYPGQGNSPLHF
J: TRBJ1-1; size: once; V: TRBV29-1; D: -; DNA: TGCAGCGTCAACCAGGGAAACACTGAAGCTTTCTTT; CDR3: CSVNQGNTEAFF
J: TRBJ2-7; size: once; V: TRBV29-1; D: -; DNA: TGCAGCGTGGAGTTAGTCCAGGGCTACGAGCAGTACTTC; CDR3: CSVELVQGYEQYF
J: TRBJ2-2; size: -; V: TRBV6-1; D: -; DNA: TGTGCCAGCAGTGGTAATTTCCCGAACACCGGGGAGCTGTTTTTT; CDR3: CASSGNFPNTGELFF
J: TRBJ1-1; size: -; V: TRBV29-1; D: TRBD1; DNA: TGCAGCGTAGAGAGACAGGGGGCAGACCTTCTGGCTTTCTTT; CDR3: CSVERQGADLLAFF
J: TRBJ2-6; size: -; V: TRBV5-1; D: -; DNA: TGCGCCAGCAGCTTGGGAACCAACTCTGGGGCCAACGTCCTGACTTTC; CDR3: CASSLGTNSGANVLTF
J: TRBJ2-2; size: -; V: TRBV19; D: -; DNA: TGTGCCAGTAGTACGGGGACCGGGGAGCTGTTTTTT; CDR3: CASSTGTGELFF
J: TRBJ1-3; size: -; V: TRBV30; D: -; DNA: TGTGCCTGGAGTCCGGGACCCTCGAAAGGAACCATATATTTT; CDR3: CAWSPGPSKGTIYF
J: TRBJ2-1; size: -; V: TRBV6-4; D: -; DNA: TGTGCCAGCAGTAGACAGACCTACAATGAGCAGTTCTTC; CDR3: CASSRQTYNEQFF
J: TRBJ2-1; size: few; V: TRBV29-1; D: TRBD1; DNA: TGCAGCGTAGATAGGACAGGAAAGAATGAGCAGTTCTTC; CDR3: CSVDRTGKNEQFF
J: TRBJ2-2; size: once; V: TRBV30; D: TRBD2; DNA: TGTGCCTGGAGTGTACTAGCGACCGGGGAGCTGTTTTTT; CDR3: CAWSVLATGELFF
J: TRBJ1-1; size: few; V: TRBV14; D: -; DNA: TGTGCCAGCAGCCAAGGGGGAAAAGCTTTCTTT; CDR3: CASSQGGKAFF
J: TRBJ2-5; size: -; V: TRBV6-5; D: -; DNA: TGTGCCAGCAGTCTCCAGGGGTCTAGGGAGACCCAGTACTTC; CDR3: CASSLQGSRETQYF
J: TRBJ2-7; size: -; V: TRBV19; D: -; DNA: TGTGCCAGTAGTATCAACAGGGACCACGAGCAGTACTTC; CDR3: CASSINRDHEQYF
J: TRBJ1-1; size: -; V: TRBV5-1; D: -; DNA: TGCGCCAGCAGCCCAGCGACAGGCACTGAAGCTTTCTTT; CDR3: CASSPATGTEAFF
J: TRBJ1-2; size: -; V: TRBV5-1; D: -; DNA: TGCGCCAGCAGCTTTTCAGGGCTTGGAGACTATGGCTACACCTTC; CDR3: CASSFSGLGDYGYTF
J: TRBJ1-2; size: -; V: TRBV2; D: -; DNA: TGTGCCAGCAGGACACTGGACGGAGACTATGGCTACACCTTC; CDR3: CASRTLDGDYGYTF
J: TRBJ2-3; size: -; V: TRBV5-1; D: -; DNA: TGCGCCAGCAGCTTGCGCCCTACTAGCACAGATACGCAGTATTTT; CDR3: CASSLRPTSTDTQYF
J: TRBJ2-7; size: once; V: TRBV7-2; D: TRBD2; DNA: TGTGCCAGCAGCCAGACTAGCGGGGGGTTCGAGCAGTACTTC; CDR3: CASSQTSGGFEQYF
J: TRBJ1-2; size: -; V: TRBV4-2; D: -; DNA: TGTGCCAGCAGCCAAGGGGGGAACTATGGCTACACCTTC; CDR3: CASSQGGNYGYTF
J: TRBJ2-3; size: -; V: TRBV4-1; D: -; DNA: TGCGCCAGCACCCCTCTTTCGCCGGCAGATACGCAGTATTTT; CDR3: CASTPLSPADTQYF
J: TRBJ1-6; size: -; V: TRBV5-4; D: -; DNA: TGTGCCAGCAGCTTGGGACAGCAAGGTTCACCCCTCCACTTT; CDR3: CASSLGQQGSPLHF
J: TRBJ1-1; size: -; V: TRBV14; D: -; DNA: TGTGCCAGCAGCCAAAATAAGGGGGGGAACACTGAAGCTTTCTTT; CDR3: CASSQNKGGNTEAFF
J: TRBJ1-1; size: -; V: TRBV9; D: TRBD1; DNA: TGTGCCAGCAGCGTAGGCGACAGGGGGGTTCATGGTGAAGCTTTCTTT; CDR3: CASSVGDRGVHGEAFF
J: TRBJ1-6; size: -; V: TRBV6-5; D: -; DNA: TGTGCCAGCTCTTTCGGGGATTCACCCCTCCACTTT; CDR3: CASSFGDSPLHF
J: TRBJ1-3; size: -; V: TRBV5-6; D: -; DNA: TGTGCCAGCAGCTTGGGTTTCGGGACAAGAAACACCATATATTTT; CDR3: CASSLGFGTRNTIYF
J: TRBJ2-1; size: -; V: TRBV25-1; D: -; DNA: TGTGCCAGCAGTGAACAGGAGTTCAATGAGCAGTTCTTC; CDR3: CASSEQEFNEQFF
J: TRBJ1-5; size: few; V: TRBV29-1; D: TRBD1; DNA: TGCAGCGTTGGTCAGGGGGCGCCGGGACAGCCCCAGCATTTT; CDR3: CSVGQGAPGQPQHF
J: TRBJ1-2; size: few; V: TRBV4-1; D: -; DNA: TGCGCCAGCAGCCAACCTTTCAGCTCTGCTAACTATGGCTACACCTTC; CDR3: CASSQPFSSANYGYTF
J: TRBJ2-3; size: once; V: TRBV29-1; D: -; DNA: TGCAGCGGACTGGGAGGAAGCACAGATACGCAGTATTTT; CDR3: CSGLGGSTDTQYF
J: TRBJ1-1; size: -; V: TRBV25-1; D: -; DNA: TGTGCCAGCAGTGAAAGTGATGGGGGACAAACTGAAGCTTTCTTT; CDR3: CASSESDGGQTEAFF
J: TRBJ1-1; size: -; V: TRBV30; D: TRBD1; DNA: TGTGCCTGGAGTGCCAACAGCCTCGGGCGGACAGGGGGCACTGAAGCTTTCTTT; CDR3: CAWSANSLGRTGGTEAFF
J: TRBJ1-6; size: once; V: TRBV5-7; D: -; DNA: TGTGCCAGCAGCCCTAACGGACAGAATTCACCCCTCCACTTT; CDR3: CASSPNGQNSPLHF
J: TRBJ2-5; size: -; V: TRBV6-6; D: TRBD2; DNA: TGTGCCAGCAGTTTCCCGACCGGGACTAGCGGTGGGTCCCAGTACTTC; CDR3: CASSFPTGTSGGSQYF
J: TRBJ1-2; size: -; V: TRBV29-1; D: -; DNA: TGCAGCGTTGAGGACAGCATTAGTAATGGCTACACCTTC; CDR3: CSVEDSISNGYTF
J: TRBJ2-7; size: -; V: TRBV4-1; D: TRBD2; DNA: TGCGCCAGCAGCCAAGCGCTAGCGGGCGACGAGCAGTACTTC; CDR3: CASSQALAGDEQYF